These 6 T cell receptor beta chains came from one sample sequenced in a study of graft-versus-host responses after intestinal transplantation. The method was immunoSEQ multiplex PCR; TCRdb's version includes in-frame clones alone and lacks a portion of them. Of about 110,000 clones detected, 85% to 95% appear once; the ten largest clones hold approximately 1.2%. These receptors' targets are unknown. The material sequenced was unstimulated CD8+ T cells sorted from spleen or lymph node cells, taken before transplant. These TCRs come from a human donor who was the organ donor for an intestinal transplant.

The chain is built from TRBV5-6 and TRBJ2-1; 11 nucleotides match TRBD2. The germline gives CDR1 SGHDT, CDR2 YYEEEE. The CDR3 spans 16 residues. V was pared by 4 bases and J by 6 bases, with 9 bases of the junction left unmatched. CDR3 coding DNA: TGTGCCAGCAGCACTTTCACTAGCGGGAGTATCAATGAGCAGTTCTTC. The encoded protein is CASSTFTSGSINEQFF.

V is TRBV4-1 and J is TRBJ2-7; the D gene is possibly TRBD2 (5 bases). Per the germline V gene, CDR1 is MGHRA and CDR2 is YSYEKL. The CDR3 length is 13 residues. V was pared by 2 bases and J by 2 bases, with 7 bases between. CDR3 in amino acids: CASSQTGTYEQYF. CDR3 DNA sequence: TGCGCCAGCAGCCAAACCGGGACCTACGAGCAGTACTTC.

The rearrangement joins TRBV29-1 to TRBJ2-7; 7 bases are shared with TRBD1. The trim removed 5 bases at V and 4 bases at J, leaving 8 bases unmatched. In germline, CDR1 is SQVTM, CDR2 ANQGSEA. The CDR3 is 13 residues long. CDR3 sequence: CSVSRDSIYEQYF. The CDR3 DNA is TGCAGCGTTTCCAGGGACAGTATATACGAGCAGTACTTC.

The V gene is TRBV6-5, the J gene TRBJ2-7; 7 bases agree with TRBD2. V trimming: 0 bases; J trimming: 10 bases; junction bases outside the gene matches: 6. CDR1 and CDR2 (germline): MNHEY, SVGAGI. The CDR3 covers 13 residues. In DNA form, the CDR3 reads TGTGCCAGCAGTTACTCGAAGTGGGACTACCAGTACTTC. Amino acids: CASSYSKWDYQYF.

The rearrangement links TRBV9 to TRBJ2-3; 8 bases line up with TRBD2. The J segment lost 6 bases and the V segment lost 7 bases, leaving 7 bases of the junction unmatched. The CDR3 is 13 amino acids. Germline-derived CDR1 and CDR2 are SGDLS and YYNGEE. CDR3 amino acids: CASSAGDRDTQYF. As DNA, the CDR3 is TGTGCCAGCTCAGCGGGAGATAGGGATACGCAGTATTTT.

The chain joins TRBV7-2 to TRBJ2-5; the D is unclear. V lost 4 bases to trimming and J lost 5 bases, with 14 bases between them. The CDR3 runs to 14 residues. Germline CDR1 SGHTA, CDR2 FQGNSA. The CDR3 DNA reads TGTGCCAGCAGCTCCGAGACTGTTCGGGAGACCCAGTACTTC. Translating it yields CASSSETVRETQYF.